The text below deals with one TCR beta chain. Antigen: not known. CDR1 and CDR2 from the germline V gene are SGHVS and FNYEAQ. Trimming cost V 3 bases and J 4 bases, with 16 bases left between them. The CDR3 consists of 16 residues. This entry is derived from a study of T-cell memory formation after mild COVID-19. Study results and limitations: Pre-infection memory carried some responding clones, suggesting that cross-reactive memory joined.

One entry per CDR3 protein results from TCRdb running MiXCR on the 5' RACE reads. The sample shows around 190,000 distinct CDR3 sequences, around 20% of them seen only once. J is TRBJ2-1 and V is TRBV7-6; D perhaps matches TRBD1 (5 bases). The sample taken for sequencing was PBMCs or a T cell subset sorted from them (not recorded which). This clonotype originated in a man aged 18-30 years who had mild COVID-19 (a few samples of this study predate the infection). Cell type and time point are not known. CDR3 sequence: CASSLGLGAVYNEQFF. In nucleotides, the CDR3 is TGTGCCAGCAGCTTGGGTTTAGGGGCAGTTTACAATGAGCAGTTCTTC.